This T cell receptor (beta chain) was retrieved from a study of vaccination and CD4 T cells after COVID-19. Treatment indicated: approximately 10-day PBMC culture with coronavirus spike peptide pools or control peptides (ViraFEST assay). From germline, CDR1 is DFQATT and CDR2 SNEGSKA (reference sequence). CDR3 length: 14 residues. Trimming took off 5 bases at V and 3 bases at J, with 15 bases between the two ends. Scientists ran DNA taken from cultured CD4+ T cells through the Oncomine TCR Beta short-read assay for sequencing. TCRdb analysed the PCR reads with MiXCR anew, one entry per CDR3 protein. The sample includes around 5,200 distinct CDR3 sequences, about 50% seen only once; the top ten take under 40%. Turning to this clonotype: Its cognate antigen is unknown.

V usage is TRBV20-1 and J usage is TRBJ2-3; no reliable D call. The receptor was isolated from a human donor who had recovered from COVID-19. The sequencing input was CD4+ T cells from blood, cultured in vitro. DNA of the CDR3: TGCAGTGCTCCAACCCCAATAGGTACAGATACGCAGTATTTT. This translates into CSAPTPIGTDTQYF.